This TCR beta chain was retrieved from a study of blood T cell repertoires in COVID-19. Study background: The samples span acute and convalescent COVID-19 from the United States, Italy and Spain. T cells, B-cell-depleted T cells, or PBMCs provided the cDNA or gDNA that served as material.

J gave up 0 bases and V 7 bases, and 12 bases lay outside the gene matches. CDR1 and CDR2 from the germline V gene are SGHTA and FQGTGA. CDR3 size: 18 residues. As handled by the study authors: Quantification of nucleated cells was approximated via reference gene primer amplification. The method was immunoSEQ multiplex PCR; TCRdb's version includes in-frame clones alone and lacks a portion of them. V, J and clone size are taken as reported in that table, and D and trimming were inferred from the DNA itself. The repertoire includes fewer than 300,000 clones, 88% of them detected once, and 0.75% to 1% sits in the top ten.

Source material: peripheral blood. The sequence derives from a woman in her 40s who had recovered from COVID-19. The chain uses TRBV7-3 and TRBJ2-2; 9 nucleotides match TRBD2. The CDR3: CASTPRPSGVANTGELFF. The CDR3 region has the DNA TGTGCCAGCACCCCAAGGCCTAGCGGGGTCGCGAACACCGGGGAGCTGTTTTTT.